Included here is one TCR beta chain sequence, with context. Its antigen is not identified. These data belong to a study of Ad26.COV2.S vaccination and SARS-CoV-2 variants. At the level of the study: Donor had been placed in the Ad26.COV2.S arm of the COV1001 trial. Ad26.COV2.S given intramuscularly, once or twice 56 days apart. Study-level points and caveats: Considerable breadth of spike-specific CD8+ and CD4+ T cell responses has reportedly been documented following vaccination.

With 5 bases clipped from V and 4 bases from J, the junction kept 13 bases outside the gene matches. The germline CDR1 and CDR2 sequences are SGHTA and FQGNSA. The length of the CDR3 is 17 residues. Sequenced by immunoSEQ multiplex PCR; TCRdb stores in-frame clones only, minus some. Of approximately 300,000 clones in the sample, over 80% were seen once. The treatment here: roughly 19 received Ad26.COV2.S at low or high dose, single or two shots; 5 received placebo; per-sample allocation not given. Sampling was done on day 63 after the first vaccine or placebo injection. The sequence derives from a person aged 18-60 years who received the Ad26.COV2.S COVID-19 vaccine or a placebo. V is TRBV7-2 and J is TRBJ2-1; 8 bases match TRBD2. The source was peripheral blood, collected in a trial of Ad26.COV2.S vaccine versus placebo. CDR3 DNA sequence: TGTGCCAGCAGCGGCTTAAAGGGCGGGGGGCTATACAATGAGCAGTTCTTC. Amino acids: CASSGLKGGGLYNEQFF.